The sequence of this T cell receptor (beta chain) was determined in a study of blood T cells in healthy people across ages. General study points: Higher diversity, along with more naive CD4+ cells, distinguished long-lived donors from aged donors.

Germline trimming cut 4 bases from V and 2 bases from J; bases unmatched to any gene: 8. This CDR3 comprises 15 residues. CDR1 and CDR2 (germline): MNHEY, SVGEGT. Using a J-beta primer mix together with a sample-barcoded 5' primer, a second PCR was run for about 6 to 11 cycles. TCRdb reanalysed the 5' RACE reads using MiXCR and keeps one entry per CDR3 protein. The data contain hundreds of thousands of distinct CDR3 sequences, around 45% of them singletons. This clonotype was seen more than once but under ten times. The antigen is undetermined. Material for sequencing was blood. The chain has TRBV6-2 or TRBV6-3 and TRBJ2-7; 7 bases are a match to TRBD1. The source of this sequence is a man aged 80 or over in good health. CDR3 DNA: TGTGCCAGCAGTTTCAAACAGGGGACGGCCTACGAGCAGTACTTC. Its translation: CASSFKQGTAYEQYF.